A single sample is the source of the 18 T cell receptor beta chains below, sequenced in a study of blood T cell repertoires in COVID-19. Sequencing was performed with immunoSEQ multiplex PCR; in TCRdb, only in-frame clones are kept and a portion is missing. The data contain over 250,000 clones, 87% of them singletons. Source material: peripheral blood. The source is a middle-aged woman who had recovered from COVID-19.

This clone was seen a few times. CDR3 nucleotide sequence: TGTGCCAGCAGCCCGCGCCTGGACAGGCCCTACGAGCAGTACTTC. Translated, it gives CASSPRLDRPYEQYF. The rearrangement joins TRBV7-6 to TRBJ2-7, with 7 nucleotides matching TRBD1. V lost 5 bases, J lost 2 bases, and 9 bases stayed unmatched. This CDR3 comprises 15 residues. CDR1 is SGHVS and CDR2 is FNYEAQ in the germline V gene.

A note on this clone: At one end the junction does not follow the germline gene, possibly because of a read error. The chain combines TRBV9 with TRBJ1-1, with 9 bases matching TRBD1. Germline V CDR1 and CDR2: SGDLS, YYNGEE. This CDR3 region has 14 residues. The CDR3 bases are TGTGCCGGCAGCTTACTTGAACAGGGGGCGCCTGCTTTCTTT. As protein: CAGSLLEQGAPAFF.

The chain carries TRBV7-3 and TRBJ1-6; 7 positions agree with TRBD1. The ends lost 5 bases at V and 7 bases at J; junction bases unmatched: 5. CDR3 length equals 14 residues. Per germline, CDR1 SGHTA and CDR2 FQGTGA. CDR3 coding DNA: TGTGCCAGCAGCACCACAGGGGAGAATTCACCCCTCCACTTT. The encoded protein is CASSTTGENSPLHF.

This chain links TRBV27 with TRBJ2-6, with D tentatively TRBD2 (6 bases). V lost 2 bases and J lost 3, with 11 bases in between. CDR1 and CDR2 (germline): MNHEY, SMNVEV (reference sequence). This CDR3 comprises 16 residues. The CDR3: CASSLGGVNGANVLTF. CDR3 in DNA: TGTGCCAGCAGTTTAGGCGGGGTTAATGGGGCCAACGTCCTGACTTTC.

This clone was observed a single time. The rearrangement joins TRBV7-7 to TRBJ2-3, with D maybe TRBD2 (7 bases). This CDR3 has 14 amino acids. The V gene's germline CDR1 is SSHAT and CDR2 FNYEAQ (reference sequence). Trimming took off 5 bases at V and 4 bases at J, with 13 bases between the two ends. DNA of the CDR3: TGTGCCAGCAGCGCAGGGGACTATTCAGATACGCAGTATTTT. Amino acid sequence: CASSAGDYSDTQYF.

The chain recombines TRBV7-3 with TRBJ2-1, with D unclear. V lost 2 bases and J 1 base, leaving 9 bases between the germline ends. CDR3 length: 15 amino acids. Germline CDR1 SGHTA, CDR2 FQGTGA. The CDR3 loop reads CASSLYTASYNEQFF. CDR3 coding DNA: TGTGCCAGCAGCTTATATACAGCTTCCTACAATGAGCAGTTCTTC.

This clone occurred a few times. This chain's CDR3 is CASSSWGQGNLPAIYF. The DNA of the CDR3 is TGTGCCAGTAGTTCGTGGGGACAGGGAAATTTGCCTGCCATATATTTT. J is TRBJ1-3 and V is TRBV19; 9 nucleotides align to TRBD1. CDR1 and CDR2 (germline): LNHDA, SQIVND (reference sequence). The CDR3 is made up of 16 amino acids. Trimming removed 5 bases from V and 11 bases from J; junction bases left unmatched: 16.

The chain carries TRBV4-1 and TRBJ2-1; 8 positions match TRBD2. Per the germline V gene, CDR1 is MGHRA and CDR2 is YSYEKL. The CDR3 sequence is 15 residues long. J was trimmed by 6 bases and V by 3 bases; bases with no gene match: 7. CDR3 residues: CASSHIGGASNEQFF. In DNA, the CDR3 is TGCGCCAGCAGCCACATCGGGGGGGCTAGCAATGAGCAGTTCTTC.

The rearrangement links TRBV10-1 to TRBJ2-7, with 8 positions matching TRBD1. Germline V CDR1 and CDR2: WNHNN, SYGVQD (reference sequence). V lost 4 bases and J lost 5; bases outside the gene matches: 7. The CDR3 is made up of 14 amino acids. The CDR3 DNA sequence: TGCGCCAGCAGTGGGATCGACAGGGGCGACGAGCAGTACTTC. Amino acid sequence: CASSGIDRGDEQYF.

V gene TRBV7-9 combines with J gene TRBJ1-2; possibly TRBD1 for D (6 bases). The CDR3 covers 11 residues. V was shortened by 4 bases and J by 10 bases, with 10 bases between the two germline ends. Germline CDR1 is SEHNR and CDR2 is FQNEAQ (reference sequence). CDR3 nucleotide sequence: TGTGCCAGCAGCTGGAACAGGGCCTACACCTTC. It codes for CASSWNRAYTF.

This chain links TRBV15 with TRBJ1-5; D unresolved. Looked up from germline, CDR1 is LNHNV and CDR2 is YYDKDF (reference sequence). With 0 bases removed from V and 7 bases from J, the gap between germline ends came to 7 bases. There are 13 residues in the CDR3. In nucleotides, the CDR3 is TGTGCCACCAGCAGAGATATGGGCCAGCCCCAGCATTTT. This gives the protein CATSRDMGQPQHF.

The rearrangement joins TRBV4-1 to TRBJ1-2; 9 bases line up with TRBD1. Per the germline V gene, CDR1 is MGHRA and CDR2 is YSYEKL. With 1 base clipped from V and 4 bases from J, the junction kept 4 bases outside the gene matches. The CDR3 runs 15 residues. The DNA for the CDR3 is TGCGCCAGCAGCCAAGGGACAGGGGTTAGCTATGGCTACACCTTC. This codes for CASSQGTGVSYGYTF.

The CDR3, as DNA: TGTGCCAGCAGCTCCTTACAGGGTCCGGACACTGAAGCTTTCTTT. It encodes CASSSLQGPDTEAFF. The chain links TRBV7-9 to TRBJ1-1; D is possibly TRBD1 (6 bases). Germline loops: CDR1 SEHNR, CDR2 FQNEAQ (reference sequence). V lost 4 bases, J lost 3 bases, and 15 bases lay in between. The CDR3 has 15 amino acids. The variable domain in full, completed from reference TRBV7-9 and TRBJ1-1, reads DTGVSQNPRHKITKRGQNVTFRCDPISEHNRLYWYRQTLGQGPEFLTYFQNEAQLEKSRLLSDRFSAERPKGSFSTLEIQRTEQGDSAMYLCASSSLQGPDTEAFFGQGTRLTVV.

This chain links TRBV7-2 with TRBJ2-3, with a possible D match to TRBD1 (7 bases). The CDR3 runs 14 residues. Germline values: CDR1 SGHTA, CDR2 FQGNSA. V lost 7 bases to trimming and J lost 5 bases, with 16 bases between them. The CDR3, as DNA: TGTGCCAGCACCCGCAGGGGGGAACTAGATACGCAGTATTTT. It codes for CASTRRGELDTQYF.

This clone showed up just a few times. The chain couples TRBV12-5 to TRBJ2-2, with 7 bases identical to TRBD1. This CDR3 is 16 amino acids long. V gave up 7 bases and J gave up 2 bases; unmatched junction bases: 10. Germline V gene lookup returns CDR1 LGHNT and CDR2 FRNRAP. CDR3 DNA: TGTGCTAGTGTTACCACGGGACAGCTAAACACCGGGGAGCTGTTTTTT. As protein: CASVTTGQLNTGELFF.

This chain's CDR3 is CASRPPTGSGYTF. For the CDR3, the DNA is TGTGCCAGCAGACCCCCGACAGGGAGCGGCTACACCTTC. V usage is TRBV6-5 and J usage is TRBJ1-2; 7 bases are a match to TRBD1. The CDR3 runs to 13 residues. In germline, CDR1 is MNHEY, CDR2 SVGAGI. Trimming at V came to 6 bases and at J to 8 bases, leaving 9 bases not matched to a gene.

The CDR3 protein is CASSRETGSSYNEQFF. For the CDR3, the DNA is TGTGCCAGCAGCCGCGAGACAGGGAGCTCCTACAATGAGCAGTTCTTC. The chain has TRBV6-2 or TRBV6-3 and TRBJ2-1, with 7 positions matching TRBD1. The J segment lost 0 bases and the V segment lost 6 bases, leaving 8 bases of the junction unmatched. Germline V gene lookup returns CDR1 MNHEY and CDR2 SVGEGT. The CDR3 is made up of 16 amino acids.

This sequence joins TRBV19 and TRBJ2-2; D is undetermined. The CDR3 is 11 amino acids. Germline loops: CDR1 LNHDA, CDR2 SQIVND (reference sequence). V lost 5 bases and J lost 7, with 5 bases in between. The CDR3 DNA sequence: TGTGCCAGTAGTCCCCACGGGGAGCTGTTTTTT. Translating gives CASSPHGELFF.